This TCR beta chain was recovered during a study of T cell responses to AZD1222 COVID-19 vaccine. Whole-study findings and limits: Among those given AZD1222, only five to seven were seropositive at baseline. Spike-specific TCR depth and breadth grew after two AZD1222 doses.

Points on this clone: The target antigen is unknown.

CDR3 length equals 16 residues. Germline loops: CDR1 MNHEY, CDR2 SVGAGI. V gave up 0 bases and J gave up 2 bases; unmatched junction bases: 6. Sequenced by immunoSEQ multiplex PCR; TCRdb stores in-frame clones only, minus some. The sample holds more than 100,000 clones, about 82% seen once. The TCR comes from an adult who received the MenACWY meningococcal vaccine as a control. The chain joins TRBV6-5 to TRBJ1-2; 7 positions agree with TRBD1. The specimen comprised peripheral blood, sampled 28 days after the second dose of the MenACWY control vaccine. Here the CDR3 reads CASSYSTGTVNYGYTF. The DNA of the CDR3 is TGTGCCAGCAGTTACTCCACCGGGACAGTGAACTATGGCTACACCTTC.